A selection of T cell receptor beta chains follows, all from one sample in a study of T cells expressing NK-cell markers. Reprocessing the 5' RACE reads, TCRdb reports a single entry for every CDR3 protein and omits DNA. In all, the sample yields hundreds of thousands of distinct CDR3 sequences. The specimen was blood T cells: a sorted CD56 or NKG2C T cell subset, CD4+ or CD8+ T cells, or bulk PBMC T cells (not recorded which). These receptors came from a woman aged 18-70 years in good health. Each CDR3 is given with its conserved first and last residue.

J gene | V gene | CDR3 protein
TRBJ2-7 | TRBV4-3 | CASSPAGGGGYEQYF
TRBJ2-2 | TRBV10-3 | CAISPLLRGTGELFF
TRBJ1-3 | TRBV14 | CASSQVGSSGNTIYF
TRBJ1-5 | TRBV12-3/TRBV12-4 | CASSLSGGRQHF
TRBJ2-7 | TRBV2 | CASSEELIGLGYEQYF
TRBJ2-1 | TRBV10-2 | CASTLGYEQFF
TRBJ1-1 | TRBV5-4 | CASSLTTNTEAFF
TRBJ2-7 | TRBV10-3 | CAISETTSYEQYF
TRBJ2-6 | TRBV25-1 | CASSDPGTAKGANVLTF
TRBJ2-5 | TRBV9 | CASSGGSRAGETQYF
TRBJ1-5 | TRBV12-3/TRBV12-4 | CASRGTGGDRRYSNQPQHF
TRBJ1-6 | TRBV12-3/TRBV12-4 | CASSFPPVYNSPLHF
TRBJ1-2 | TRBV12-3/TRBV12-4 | CASSFGVLYGYTF
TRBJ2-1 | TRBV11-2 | CASSLLSPNEQFF
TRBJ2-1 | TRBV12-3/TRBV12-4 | CASQPGLALGEQFF
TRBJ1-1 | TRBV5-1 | CASREGGARTEAFF
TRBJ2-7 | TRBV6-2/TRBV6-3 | CASSYFLAGGLKYEQYF
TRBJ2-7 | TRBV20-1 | CSARDRVAVSSYEQYF
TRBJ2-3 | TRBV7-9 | CASNKLAPDTQYF
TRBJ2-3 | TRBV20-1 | CSARHGQGDTDTQYF